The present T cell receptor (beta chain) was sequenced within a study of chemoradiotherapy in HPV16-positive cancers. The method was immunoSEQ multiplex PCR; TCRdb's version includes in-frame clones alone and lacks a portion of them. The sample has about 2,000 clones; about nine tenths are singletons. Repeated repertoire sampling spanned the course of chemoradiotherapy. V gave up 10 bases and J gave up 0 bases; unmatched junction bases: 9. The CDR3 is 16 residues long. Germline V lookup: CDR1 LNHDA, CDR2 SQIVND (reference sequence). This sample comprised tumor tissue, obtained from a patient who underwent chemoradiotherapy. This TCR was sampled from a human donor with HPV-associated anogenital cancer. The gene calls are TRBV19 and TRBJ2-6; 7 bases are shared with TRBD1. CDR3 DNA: TGTGCCACTCGGACAGGTTGGAGCTCTGGGGCCAACGTCCTGACTTTC. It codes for CATRTGWSSGANVLTF.